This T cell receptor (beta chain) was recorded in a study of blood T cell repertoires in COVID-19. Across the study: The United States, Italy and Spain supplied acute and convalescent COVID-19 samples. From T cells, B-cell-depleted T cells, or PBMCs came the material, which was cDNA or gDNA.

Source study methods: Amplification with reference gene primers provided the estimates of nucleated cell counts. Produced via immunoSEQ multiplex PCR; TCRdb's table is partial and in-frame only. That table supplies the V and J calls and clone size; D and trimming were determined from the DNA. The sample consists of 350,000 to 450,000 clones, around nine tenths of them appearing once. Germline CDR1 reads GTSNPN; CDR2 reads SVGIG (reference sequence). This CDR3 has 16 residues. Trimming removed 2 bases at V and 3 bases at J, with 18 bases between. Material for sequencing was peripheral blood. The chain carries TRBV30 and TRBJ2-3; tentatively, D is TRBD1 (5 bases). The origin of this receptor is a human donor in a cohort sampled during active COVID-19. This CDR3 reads CAWSPGARAETDTQYF. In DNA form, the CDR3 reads TGTGCCTGGAGTCCAGGAGCCAGGGCGGAAACAGATACGCAGTATTTT.